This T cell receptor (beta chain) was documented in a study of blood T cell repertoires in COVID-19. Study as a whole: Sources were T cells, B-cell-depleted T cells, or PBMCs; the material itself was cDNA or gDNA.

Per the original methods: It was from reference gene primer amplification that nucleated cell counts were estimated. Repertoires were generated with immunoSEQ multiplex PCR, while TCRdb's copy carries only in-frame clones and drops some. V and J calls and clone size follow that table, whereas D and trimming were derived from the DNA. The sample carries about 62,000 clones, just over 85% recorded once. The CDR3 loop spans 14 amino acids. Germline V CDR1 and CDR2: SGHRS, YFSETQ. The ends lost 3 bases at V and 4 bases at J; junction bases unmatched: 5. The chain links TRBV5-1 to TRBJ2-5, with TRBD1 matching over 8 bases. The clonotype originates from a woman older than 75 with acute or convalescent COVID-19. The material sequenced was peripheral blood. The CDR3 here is CASSSGTGGETQYF. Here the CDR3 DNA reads TGCGCCAGCAGCTCCGGGACAGGTGGAGAGACCCAGTACTTC.